This T cell receptor (beta chain) was documented in a study of blood T cell repertoires in COVID-19 (dated by TCRdb to the early 2020s). A note on the overall study: Samples from collaborators originated in the United States, Italy and Spain and spanned both the acute and convalescent phases of COVID-19. The prospective study material was composed of cDNA or gDNA derived from T cells, B-cell-depleted T cells, or PBMCs. Subjects who had been exposed to COVID-19, were actively infected with it, or had recovered from it provided the deeply sampled blood TCRbeta repertoires that made up the dataset. The repertoires were released in a freely available public database meant as a resource for research on the immune response to SARS-CoV-2. The samples were drawn from two sources: the first 160 participants of the ongoing ImmuneRACE study, and over 1,000 subjects contributed by 6 global collaborators. Nearly every sample came with metadata listing a de-identified subject ID, COVID-19 status, age in years and sex. Where HLA class I and class II types were available, the types were taken from metadata supplied by the sample provider, not from assay-based typing. The paper as a whole reports these results and caveats: How much clinical and demographic metadata was included differed by source and by participant, and the metadata was provided uncurated.

Whole blood was collected in K2EDTA tubes by collaborating institutions according to the institutions' own protocols. For TCRbeta analysis, collaborators shipped samples in one of three forms: frozen whole blood, isolated PBMCs, or DNA extracted from either of those sample types. Measured from the cysteine to the phenylalanine, the CDR3 is 13 residues long. Kept here is only the CDR3 DNA, which spans 39 bases and is read in frame from base 1. CDR1 and CDR2 are drawn from the germline V gene (reference sequence): MNHNY, SVGAGI. V is cut by 6 bases and J by 2 bases, and the space between the germline ends is 5 bases. Remarks on this clone: It lacks a known antigen. There are no base qualities to consult, and no much larger clone falls within one base.

TCRbeta CDR3 regions were amplified from genomic DNA by means of the immunoSEQ Assay, a bias-controlled multiplex PCR. In the original analysis: Within the assay, amplification of reference gene primers was used to estimate how many nucleated cells each sample contained. Sequence reads were collapsed and filtered to measure the absolute abundance of every unique TCRbeta CDR3 rearrangement. Productive Simpson clonality was computed per sample as the square root of Simpson's diversity index over productive rearrangements. The clones in this table, taken by TCRdb from immuneACCESS, are in-frame only. Not every clone is retained; where verified, under half of the shortfall comes from an unresolved V gene, and the cause of the rest is unknown. That table furnishes V, J and clone size, whereas the DNA furnished D and trimming. A total of 60,000 to 90,000 clones appear in this sample, roughly 70% of them only once. Around 2.6% of the sample comes from the top ten.

The receptor chain draws on TRBV6-6 and TRBJ2-6, with the D gene uncertain. The TCR sequence derives from a human donor with acute or convalescent COVID-19. The donor label of this sample is uncertain. The source material was peripheral blood. CDR3 region: CASSPPGANVLTF. Here is the DNA: TGTGCCAGCAGCCCTCCTGGGGCCAACGTCCTGACTTTC.